One sample yielded the 26 T cell receptor beta chains listed below, sequenced in a study of blood T cell repertoires in COVID-19 (dated by TCRdb to the early 2020s). The receptor library was made with the immunoSEQ multiplex PCR assay. The immuneACCESS repertoire file appears here via TCRdb, limited to in-frame rearrangements. These files lack a portion of the clones; in checked studies, under half of the deficit traces to unresolved V genes, and the cause of the others is not known. This sample holds about 400,000 clones; over 75% were observed only once. Roughly 3% of the sample lies in the top ten. Sequencing used PBMCs or T cells enriched from blood (not recorded which). These receptors originate from a woman aged 30 to 39 who had recovered from COVID-19.

This sequence joins TRBV5-6 and TRBJ2-1; 8 bases map to TRBD2. V shed 0 bases and J 8 bases; nucleotides not matched to a gene: 7. The CDR3 sequence is 15 residues long. Germline CDR1 reads SGHDT; CDR2 reads YYEEEE. In DNA, the CDR3 is TGTGCCAGCAGCTTGGCTCCGGGAGGGCGCGATGAGCAGTTCTTC. Its translation is CASSLAPGGRDEQFF.

V and J are TRBV29-1 and TRBJ1-3; D is unclear. The CDR3 covers 13 residues. The germline V gene encodes CDR1 SQVTM and CDR2 ANQGSEA. Trimming cost V 4 bases and J 2 bases, with 9 bases left between them. CDR3 sequence: CSVAPGTGNTIYF. The CDR3, as DNA: TGCAGCGTTGCTCCGGGAACTGGAAACACCATATATTTT.

This rearrangement joins TRBV19 to TRBJ2-1; 9 bases fit TRBD1. Per germline, CDR1 LNHDA and CDR2 SQIVND (reference sequence). V lost 3 bases, J lost 6 bases, and 3 bases stayed unmatched. The CDR3 has 14 amino acids. CDR3 DNA sequence: TGTGCCAGTAGTATCCGGGACAGGGTCAATGAGCAGTTCTTC. Encoded protein: CASSIRDRVNEQFF.

The chain recombines TRBV3-1 (or the pseudogene TRBV3-2) with TRBJ2-2, with a possible D match to TRBD1 (6 bases). Trimming took off 3 bases at V and 7 bases at J, with 18 bases between the two ends. Germline V lookup: CDR1 LGHDT, CDR2 YNNKEL (reference sequence). The CDR3 runs 16 residues. The CDR3 nucleotides read TGTGCCAGCAGCCAGGGTACAGGGTTAGTTGGCGGGGAGCTGTTTTTT. Encoded protein: CASSQGTGLVGGELFF.

This clone was seen a handful of times. The chain is built from TRBV6-5 and TRBJ1-1; 8 bases are shared with TRBD1. The CDR3 is 15 amino acids. J lost 3 bases, V lost 4 bases, and 7 bases had no gene match. From germline, CDR1 is MNHEY and CDR2 SVGAGI. CDR3 sequence (DNA): TGTGCCAGCAGTTCGCGGACAGGGTCGGACACTGAAGCTTTCTTT. It encodes CASSSRTGSDTEAFF.

The chain links TRBV19 to TRBJ1-5; D ambiguous. Germline V lookup: CDR1 LNHDA, CDR2 SQIVND (reference sequence). This CDR3 has 12 residues. V lost 5 bases and J 4 bases, leaving 6 bases between the germline ends. The chain's CDR3 is CASSPSNQPQHF. The CDR3 DNA follows: TGTGCCAGTAGTCCCTCTAATCAGCCCCAGCATTTT.

The genes are TRBV28 and TRBJ2-1, with D possibly TRBD2 on 6 matching bases. Germline V gives CDR1 MDHEN, CDR2 SYDVKM. The CDR3 totals 16 residues. V was pared by 4 bases and J by 2 bases, with 15 bases between. CDR3 bases: TGTGCCAGCAGTTGGGAGAGGGACTCAACCTACAATGAGCAGTTCTTC. This sequence encodes CASSWERDSTYNEQFF.

This clone appeared once. CDR3 loop: CSASLRDRDYGEQFF. The CDR3, as DNA: TGCAGTGCTAGTCTCCGGGACAGGGATTATGGTGAGCAGTTCTTC. V is TRBV20-1 and J is TRBJ2-1; 9 positions match TRBD1. V shed 3 bases and J 9 bases; nucleotides not matched to a gene: 12. This CDR3 is 15 amino acids long. Germline V CDR1 and CDR2: DFQATT, SNEGSKA (reference sequence).

The chain uses TRBV5-4 and TRBJ1-6; 7 bases line up with TRBD1. J lost 9 bases, V lost 0 bases, and 6 bases had no gene match. The germline V gene has CDR1 SGHNT and CDR2 YYREEE (reference sequence). CDR3 length: 15 amino acids. CDR3 amino acids: CASSLAKGAGSPLHF. Here the CDR3 DNA reads TGTGCCAGCAGCTTGGCGAAGGGGGCTGGTTCACCCCTCCACTTT. Full variable domain (missing parts from reference TRBV5-4 and TRBJ1-6): ETGVTQSPTHLIKTRGQQVTLRCSSQSGHNTVSWYQQALGQGPQFIFQYYREEENGRGNFPPRFSGLQFPNYSSELNVNALELDDSALYLCASSLAKGAGSPLHFGNGTRLTVT.

The rearrangement uses TRBV7-2 and TRBJ2-6; 7 bases align to TRBD2. V lost 6 bases, J lost 0 bases, and 2 bases stayed unmatched. Per the germline V gene, CDR1 is SGHTA and CDR2 is FQGNSA. This CDR3 has 15 residues. The CDR3 here is CASSPGGSGANVLTF. The CDR3 nucleotides are TGTGCCAGCAGTCCGGGGGGCTCTGGGGCCAACGTCCTGACTTTC. Drawing the rest from reference TRBV7-2 and TRBJ2-6, the complete variable domain is GAGVSQSPSNKVTEKGKDVELRCDPISGHTALYWYRQSLGQGLEFLIYFQGNSAPDKSGLPSDRFSAERTGGSVSTLTIQRTQQEDSAVYLCASSPGGSGANVLTFGAGSRLTVL.

J is TRBJ1-1 and V is TRBV19, with a weak D call TRBD1 (6 bases). This CDR3 has 15 amino acids. Per the germline V gene, CDR1 is LNHDA and CDR2 is SQIVND (reference sequence). Trimming left V 3 bases short and J 4 bases short, with 15 bases between. CDR3 amino acids: CASSIRGAQGTEAFF. In nucleotides, the CDR3 is TGTGCCAGTAGTATTCGGGGGGCGCAGGGCACTGAAGCTTTCTTT.

The chain is built from TRBV5-4 and TRBJ1-6, with 8 bases lining up with TRBD1. The CDR3 loop spans 14 amino acids. Germline loops: CDR1 SGHNT, CDR2 YYREEE (reference sequence). Trimming took 2 bases from V and 8 from J; bases not matched to a gene: 3. The CDR3 protein is CASSLQGEYSPLHF. The CDR3 region has the DNA TGTGCCAGCAGCTTACAGGGGGAGTATTCACCCCTCCACTTT.

The V gene is TRBV6-5, the J gene TRBJ2-5; 11 bases are shared with TRBD1. V shed 2 bases and J 5 bases; nucleotides not matched to a gene: 4. CDR1 is MNHEY and CDR2 is SVGAGI in the germline V gene. The CDR3 has 15 residues. CDR3 protein: CASSYRTGGRETQYF. CDR3 bases: TGTGCCAGCAGTTACAGGACAGGGGGCAGGGAGACCCAGTACTTC.

This chain links TRBV7-8 with TRBJ1-4; tentative D call: TRBD1 (6 bases). V was cut by 1 base and J by 5 bases, with 11 bases left in between. Germline V CDR1 and CDR2: SGHVS, FQNEAQ. This CDR3 spans 15 amino acids. CDR3 loop: CASSLGWQGNEKLFF. The CDR3 DNA reads TGTGCCAGCAGCTTAGGATGGCAGGGGAATGAAAAACTGTTTTTT.

This clone was detected a few times. Other DNA sequences from this sample encode an identical CDR3 as well. The V gene is TRBV5-1, the J gene TRBJ1-5; D gene unclear. CDR1 is SGHRS, CDR2 YFSETQ, per germline. This CDR3 spans 13 amino acids. Trimming left V 0 bases short and J 5 bases short, with 6 bases between. This CDR3 reads CASSLAGDQPQHF. DNA for the CDR3: TGCGCCAGCAGCTTGGCCGGAGATCAGCCCCAGCATTTT.

This chain links TRBV6-5 with TRBJ2-7; 12 nucleotides agree with TRBD1. The CDR3 consists of 11 residues. V trimming: 11 bases; J trimming: 8 bases; junction bases outside the gene matches: 4. CDR1 is MNHEY, CDR2 SVGAGI, per germline. CDR3 nucleotides: TGTGCCGGGGGACAGGGGGCGAAGCAGTACTTC. It specifies CAGGQGAKQYF.

This clone has at least ten counts. V usage is TRBV18 and J usage is TRBJ1-6; the match to TRBD1 covers 8 bases. Trimming took 2 bases from V and 10 from J; bases not matched to a gene: 4. Looked up from germline, CDR1 is KGHSH and CDR2 is LQKENI. CDR3 length: 14 residues. The CDR3 nucleotides read TGTGCCAGCTCACCAGAAGGACAGGGATCACCCCTCCACTTT. Its protein product is CASSPEGQGSPLHF. Combining the CDR3 with reference TRBV18 and TRBJ1-6 gives the whole variable domain NAGVMQNPRHLVRRRGQEARLRCSPMKGHSHVYWYRQLPEEGLKFMVYLQKENIIDESGMPKERFSAEFPKEGPSILRIQQVVRGDSAAYFCASSPEGQGSPLHFGNGTRLTVT.

This chain links TRBV20-1 with TRBJ1-1; tentatively, D is TRBD1 (6 bases). CDR1 is DFQATT and CDR2 is SNEGSKA in the germline V gene (reference sequence). Trimming stripped 3 bases from V and 3 bases from J, with 11 bases between. The length of the CDR3 is 13 residues. CDR3 sequence (DNA): TGCAGTGCTAGTCCGGACAGTTACACTGAAGCTTTCTTT. It encodes CSASPDSYTEAFF.

The rearrangement links TRBV9 to TRBJ2-1, with 7 bases lining up with TRBD2. Per the germline V gene, CDR1 is SGDLS and CDR2 is YYNGEE. The CDR3 covers 15 residues. V was pared by 0 bases and J by 4 bases, with 4 bases of the junction left unmatched. The CDR3 reads CASSVASGNYNEQFF. In nucleotides, the CDR3 is TGTGCCAGCAGCGTAGCTAGCGGAAATTACAATGAGCAGTTCTTC. Based on the CDR3 plus reference TRBV9 and TRBJ2-1, the full variable domain is DSGVTQTPKHLITATGQRVTLRCSPRSGDLSVYWYQQSLDQGLQFLIQYYNGEERAKGNILERFSAQQFPDLHSELNLSSLELGDSALYFCASSVASGNYNEQFFGPGTRLTVL.

This clone was observed a single time. Because the CDR3's place on the DNA is in doubt, the DNA is left out and the CDR3 is given as listed by TCRdb. The rearrangement links TRBV28 to TRBJ2-3; the table's TRBD1 call for D was not verified on the DNA. Per the germline V gene, CDR1 is MDHEN and CDR2 is SYDVKM. The CDR3 totals 16 residues, both ends included. This chain's CDR3 is CASSSSDRGTTDTQYF.

The J gene is TRBJ2-7, the V gene TRBV3-1 (or the pseudogene TRBV3-2); 9 nucleotides align to TRBD1. CDR3 length: 22 amino acids. Germline loops: CDR1 LGHDT, CDR2 YNNKEL (reference sequence). Unmatched junction bases numbered 30, after V lost 5 bases and J lost 4 bases. The CDR3 nucleotides are TGTGCCAGCAGCTCTATACAAATGACTTCTACAGGGGGCGAAAGGTACTTGTACGAGCAGTACTTC. Its translation is CASSSIQMTSTGGERYLYEQYF.

The chain employs TRBV14 and TRBJ2-1, with 12 bases aligning to TRBD2. V trimming: 6 bases; J trimming: 9 bases; junction bases outside the gene matches: 9. The CDR3 is 15 amino acids. Germline V gene sequence: CDR1 SGHDN, CDR2 FVKESK. In DNA, the CDR3 is TGTGCCAGCAGTTACCTAGCGGGGGGGCCCGGTGAGCAGTTCTTC. It specifies CASSYLAGGPGEQFF.

The chain is built from TRBV5-1 and TRBJ2-7, with D perhaps matching TRBD2 (6 bases). This CDR3 spans 14 amino acids. V was clipped by 3 bases and J by 1 base, with 11 bases between them. Germline values: CDR1 SGHRS, CDR2 YFSETQ. The CDR3 DNA reads as TGCGCCAGCAGCTCCGAGGGACTTTCCTACGAGCAGTACTTC. Translation gives CASSSEGLSYEQYF.

This clone was seen just once. The chain is built from TRBV28 and TRBJ1-2, with D uncertain. Trimming took 8 bases from V and 0 from J, leaving 10 bases between them. CDR3 size: 13 residues. Germline V gene lookup returns CDR1 MDHEN and CDR2 SYDVKM. Written as DNA, the CDR3 is TGTGCCAGCCGGTACGGGGCTAACTATGGCTACACCTTC. The encoded protein is CASRYGANYGYTF.

The chain recombines TRBV6-5 with TRBJ2-5, with 10 bases matching TRBD2. CDR1 and CDR2 from the germline V gene are MNHEY and SVGAGI. V lost 2 bases and J lost 5; bases outside the gene matches: 8. The CDR3 spans 16 residues. The CDR3 protein is CASSYGAGGPGETQYF. For the CDR3, the DNA is TGTGCCAGCAGTTACGGAGCGGGAGGGCCGGGGGAGACCCAGTACTTC.

The chain is built from TRBV27 and TRBJ2-7, with D uncertain. The CDR3 consists of 15 residues. V was clipped by 7 bases and J by 3 bases, with 19 bases between them. Germline lookup yields CDR1 MNHEY and CDR2 SMNVEV (reference sequence). Here the CDR3 reads CASNPTAAPLYEQYF. In DNA form, the CDR3 reads TGTGCCAGCAATCCCACTGCGGCCCCCCTCTACGAGCAGTACTTC.